This T cell receptor beta chain was identified during a study of CD8 T cells in Susac syndrome (dated by TCRdb to about 2019). As for the study more broadly: Of the Susac syndrome patients who were sequenced, roughly 8 were in clinical remission while 5 or 6 had clinically active disease. Susac syndrome patients were therapy-naive, on corticosteroids (some also receiving IVIg), or on IVIg alone at blood withdrawal. Repertoire sequencing was used to test whether CD8+ T cell activation and differentiation in Susac syndrome was antigen driven.

Worth noting for this clonotype: The clone's antigen remains unknown. Qualities for individual bases were not recorded, and no much larger clone is one base off.

Study-level results and caveats: The number of individuals in the TCR sequencing and HLA analysis was recognized as being relatively small. No clonal expansion was detected in the CD4+ T cell repertoire of Susac syndrome patients.

Including cysteine and phenylalanine, the CDR3 has 14 amino acids. The sequence is cut down to CDR3 DNA, 42 bases in frame from base 1. V is cut by 5 bases and J by 1 base, and the space between the germline ends is 8 bases. The germline V gene (reference sequence) supplies CDR1 SEHNR and CDR2 FQNEAQ. RNA was extracted with the RNeasy kit and roughly 0.45 to 1 ug was reverse transcribed using random hexamers. The immunoSEQ multiplex PCR assay, which covers 54 Vbeta and 13 Jbeta segments, was used to amplify TCR beta CDR3 regions. Bias from PCR amplification was corrected by using a synthetic template baseline for primer optimization and for computational correction. As for the authors' bioinformatics: Only productive sequences were kept, with reads annotated to V, D and J genes according to IMGT and analyzed in immunoSEQ Analyzer. Clonality was calculated as one minus the Shannon entropy normalized by log2 of the number of productive unique sequences. Public and private clones were assessed among the 100 most prevalent clones of each patient and control. Clones were defined as Susac-specific when absent from the healthy and MS cohorts, from over a thousand published viral clones and from other ImmuneACCESS disease sequences. Through fastp at Q25 and MiXCR, TCRdb rebuilt clones from the public reads, retaining in-frame beta chains. CDR3 protein sequences are deduplicated, and each keeps its most common genes and DNA. The V and J calls, along with clone size, are taken from TCRdb and not from the paper's own processing. The sample table shows roughly 250,000 distinct CDR3 sequences, and about 96% are seen once. The ten largest account for less than 0.11% of the sample.

Peripheral blood CD8+ and CD4+ T cells from healthy donors, Susac syndrome patients and multiple sclerosis patients were profiled by high-throughput TCR beta sequencing. The Susac syndrome patients fulfilled recently defined diagnostic criteria for either definite or probable disease. Bulk CD8+ and CD4+ T cells were purified magnetically by negative isolation, whereas CD8+ TEMRA cells were enriched by FACS. Blood was collected in EDTA tubes and processed within 24 hours, with PBMCs isolated through density gradient centrifugation. PBMCs intended for TCR sequencing were frozen in liquid nitrogen and were later thawed in a 37 degrees C water bath. The sorted or isolated CD4+, CD8+ and CD8+ TEMRA cells had a purity of 90% or higher.

The sequenced sample was CD4+ T cells from PBMCs. This TCR was recovered from a human donor with Susac syndrome. The chain is made from TRBV7-9 and TRBJ1-4, with no reliable assignment of the D segment. The DNA sequence reads TGTGCCAGCAGCGAAGGAGTAACTAATGAAAAACTGTTTTTT. It encodes CASSEGVTNEKLFF.